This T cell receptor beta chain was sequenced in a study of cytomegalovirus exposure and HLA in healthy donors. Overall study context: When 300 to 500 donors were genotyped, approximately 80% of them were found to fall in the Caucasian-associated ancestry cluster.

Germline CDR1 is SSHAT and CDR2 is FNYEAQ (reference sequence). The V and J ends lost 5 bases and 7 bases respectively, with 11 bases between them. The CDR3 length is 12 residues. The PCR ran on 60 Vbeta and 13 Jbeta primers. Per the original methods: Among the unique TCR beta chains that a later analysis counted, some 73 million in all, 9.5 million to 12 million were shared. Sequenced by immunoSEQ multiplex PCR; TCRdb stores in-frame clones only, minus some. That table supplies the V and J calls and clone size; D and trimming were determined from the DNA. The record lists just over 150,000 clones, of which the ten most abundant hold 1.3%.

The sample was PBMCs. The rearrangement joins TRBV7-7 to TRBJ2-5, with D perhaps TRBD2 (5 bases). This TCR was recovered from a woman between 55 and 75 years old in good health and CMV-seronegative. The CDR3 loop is CASSPTRGTQYF. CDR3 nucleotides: TGTGCCAGCAGCCCCACACGGGGGACCCAGTACTTC. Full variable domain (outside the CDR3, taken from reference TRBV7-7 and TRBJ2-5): GAGVSQSPRYKVTKRGQDVTLRCDPISSHATLYWYQQALGQGPEFLTYFNYEAQPDKSGLPSDRFSAERPEGSISTLTIQRTEQRDSAMYRCASSPTRGTQYFGPGTRLLVL.